This T cell receptor beta chain stems from a study of T-cell memory formation after mild COVID-19. TCRdb reprocessed the 5' RACE reads with MiXCR, giving one entry per CDR3 protein. This sample carries 350,000 to 500,000 distinct CDR3 sequences, around 17% of them seen once, and the ten largest clones take about a fifth. This CDR3 comprises 13 residues. The V end lost 6 bases, the J end lost 6 bases, and 12 bases lay between the germline ends. This clonotype showed up just a few times. The material sequenced was PBMCs or a T cell subset sorted from them (not recorded which). V is TRBV12-3 or TRBV12-4 and J is TRBJ1-5, with TRBD1 as a possible D gene (6 bases). This clonotype originated in a man between 18 and 35 years old who had mild COVID-19 (a few samples of this study predate the infection). Cell type and time point are not known. DNA of the CDR3: TGTGCCAGCAGCACAGGGCTAAGTCAGCCCCAGCATTTT. It is translated as CASSTGLSQPQHF.